This record concerns one T cell receptor (beta chain) sequence. Its antigen is not yet known. Base qualities are not recorded, but no much larger clone differs from it by a single base. These data come from a study of T cells in Graves' hyperthyroidism and ophthalmopathy (dated by TCRdb to between 2017 and 2020). For context, the study as a whole: Peripheral blood was sampled at the time of initial diagnosis, prior to any treatment. The paper describes TCR Vbeta CDR3 sequencing of some 130 peripheral blood samples, made up of under 50 ophthalmopathy patients, around 78 hyperthyroidism patients and about 17 progressor patients. The study also compared thyroid tissue and blood T-cell repertoires from a handful of Graves' hyperthyroidism patients. After blood sampling, hyperthyroidism patients were treated with methimazole at a starting dose of 30 mg daily, and ophthalmopathy patients were treated with high-dose intravenous methylprednisolone. Whether ophthalmopathy could be predicted prospectively was tested in an independent validation cohort made up of fewer than 20 hyperthyroidism patients plus 17 patients who later progressed to ophthalmopathy. The 95 to 100 discovery patients were randomly split 7:3 into training and test sets. A discovery cohort of about 100 patients, about 43 with Graves' ophthalmopathy and approximately 57 with stable Graves' hyperthyroidism, was used to find distinguishing TCR V-J signatures.

CDR1 and CDR2 (MNHNS, SASEGT) derive from the germline V gene. There are 14 amino acids in the CDR3, from cysteine to phenylalanine inclusive. Solely the CDR3 DNA is kept, with 42 bases framed from the first base. V and J lose 7 bases and 3 bases, and a span of 15 bases separates them. Amplification of TCR beta CDR3 regions was carried out from RNA transcripts. A first-round RT-PCR of the TCR CDR3 used the HTBI primer set with the Qiagen OneStep RT-PCR kit. Libraries were constructed in a second round of multiplex PCR, after which size selection and purification were carried out. The libraries were sequenced on an Illumina HiSeq2000 using paired-end 100 bp reads. As for the original processing: SOAPnuke was used to process the raw data, removing reads that contained adapters or uncalled bases, had a mean Phred below 15, or lacked an exact match to the constant primer or identifier. COPE v1.2.5 was used to merge the high-quality paired reads, and each unique nucleotide sequence was defined as a clonotype. MiTCR v1.1 was used to align clonotypes to the IMGT TRBV, TRBD and TRBJ reference segments. Analysis was restricted to V-J combinations with a frequency above 0.0001, which covered about 99% of repertoires. The TCS score was defined as the ratio of F50 (clonal expansion) to E x V (chaos), calculated using BLOSUM62-based TCRdist between CDR3 peptides within each V-J. Welch's t-statistics and random forest reduced 450 to 600 V-J features to 13, which were used in a naive Bayes classifier (R e1071). TCRdb trimmed public reads at Q25 via fastp, called clones via MiXCR and kept in-frame beta chains. Each entry merges the rows of one CDR3 protein and shows their most common DNA and genes. The V and J calls follow TCRdb's processing rather than the paper's. Counted in this sample were hundreds of thousands of distinct CDR3 sequences; 20% of them appeared once. Jointly, the top ten make up roughly 44% of the sample.

Beyond this particular receptor, the publication reports: Ophthalmopathy was separated from stable hyperthyroidism by a 13 V-J signature model, with 85% to 90% sensitivity and roughly 81% specificity obtained in cross-validation and 80%/75% obtained in testing. In validation, the model predicted progression to ophthalmopathy a median of roughly 6.5 months before onset, with about 67% sensitivity and 72.22% specificity. Sample size was not statistically predetermined, and blinding of investigators to group allocation was not performed. Most expanded thyroid clonotypes (frequency above 0.001) were also found in blood, which suggests that blood repertoires may mirror thyroid immune responses.

In the ophthalmopathy patients, disease was moderately to severely active, with a Clinical Activity Score of 3 or more, a NOSPECS grade of 4 or more, and a duration of less than 3 months. Exclusion was applied to patients with uncontrolled infections, other autoimmune diseases, pregnancy or lactation. Clinical symptoms, serum thyroxine and TRAb, thyroid ultrasound, and orbital computed tomography formed the basis for the diagnoses. Ficoll-Paque density gradient centrifugation was used to isolate PBMCs from about 10 ml of fresh peripheral blood. Total RNA was extracted using Trizol reagent, and RNA quality was assessed on an Agilent 2100 Bioanalyzer.

The sequence joins TRBV6-1 to TRBJ1-1, with the D gene call left open. This receptor was obtained from a man in his forties with Graves' ophthalmopathy. Sequenced sample: blood. This receptor has the CDR3 CASNEKLGYTEAFF. The nucleotides read TGTGCCAGCAACGAAAAATTGGGCTACACTGAAGCTTTCTTT.